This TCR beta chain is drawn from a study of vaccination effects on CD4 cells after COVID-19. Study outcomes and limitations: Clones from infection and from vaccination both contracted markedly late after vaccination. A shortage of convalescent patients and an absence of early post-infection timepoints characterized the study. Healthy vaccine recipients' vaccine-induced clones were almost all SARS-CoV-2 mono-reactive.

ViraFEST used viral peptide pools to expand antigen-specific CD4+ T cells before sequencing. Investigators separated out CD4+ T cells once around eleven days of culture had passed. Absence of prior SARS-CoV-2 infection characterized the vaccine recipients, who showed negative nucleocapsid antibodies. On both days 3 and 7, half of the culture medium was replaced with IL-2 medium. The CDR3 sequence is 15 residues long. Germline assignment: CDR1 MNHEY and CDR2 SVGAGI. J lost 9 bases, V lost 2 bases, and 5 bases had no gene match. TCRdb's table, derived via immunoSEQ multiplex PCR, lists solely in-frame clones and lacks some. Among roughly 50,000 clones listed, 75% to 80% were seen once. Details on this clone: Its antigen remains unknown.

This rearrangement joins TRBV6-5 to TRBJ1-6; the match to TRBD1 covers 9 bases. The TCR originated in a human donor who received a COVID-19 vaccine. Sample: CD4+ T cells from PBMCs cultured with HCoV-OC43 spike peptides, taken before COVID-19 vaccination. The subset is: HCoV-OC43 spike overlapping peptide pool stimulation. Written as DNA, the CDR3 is TGTGCCAGCAGTTACGACGGACAGGGGCTTTCACCCCTCCACTTT. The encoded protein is CASSYDGQGLSPLHF.